These T cell receptor beta chains were read from a single sample in a study of vaccination and CD4 T cells after COVID-19. For these receptors, no antigen is known. TCRdb itself ran the PCR reads through MiXCR, one entry per CDR3 protein. The sample includes roughly 20,000 distinct CDR3 sequences, 45% to 55% of them seen just once. The sequencing sample was made of CD4+ T cells from blood, cultured in vitro. The receptors stem from a human donor who had recovered from COVID-19. CDR3s leave out the opening cysteine and the closing phenylalanine or tryptophan. The order of the fields is V gene, CDR3 protein.

>TRBV6-1
ASTKEVGETQY
>TRBV6-5
ASSYSGGSSTEAF
>TRBV7-2
ASSLAVAGNTDTQY
>TRBV27
ASRHRSENTEAF
>TRBV14
ASSQLGQGNYEQY
>TRBV20-1
SARLQSTGELF
>TRBV20-1
SARGEQGRNEQY
>TRBV14
ASSQDLTVGSYT
>TRBV29-1
SVEETGRTGELF
>TRBV6-2/TRBV6-3
ASRKRQGLGYGYT
>TRBV6-1
ASRNGGFNSNQPQH
>TRBV24-1
ATSDSGDRGYNEQF
>TRBV20-1
SAPLPNGAEAF
>TRBV6-1
ASSMDTMNTEAF
>TRBV6-2/TRBV6-3
ASSPHFGTDSNQPQH
>TRBV2
ASNPGQGKNQPQH
>TRBV7-3
ASSLGESTDTQY
>TRBV20-1
SARTGPPYGYT
>TRBV2
ASSVQLEDEQF
>TRBV30
AWARSRGAMGEAF
>TRBV19
ASSKVSGANLAGGPSNIQY
>TRBV20-1
SAQQGAYEQY
>TRBV6-1
ASRVTSTDTQY
>TRBV20-1
SARAFSGEYQETQY
>TRBV6-1
ASSTGTSEPDTQY
>TRBV14
ASSQGARQY
>TRBV2
ASSVTRSLTDTQY
>TRBV7-2
ASSLPGFVNNQPQH
>TRBV19
ASSIEFGYT
>TRBV29-1
SVRTGTDNSNQPQH
>TRBV12-3/TRBV12-4
ASSRSGSKAYEQY
>TRBV7-2
ASSLAGFDGYT
>TRBV4-1
ASSQGGMDRRYSNQPQH
>TRBV24-1
ATALGAGTFKETQY
>TRBV21-1
ASSPPGNPYEQY
>TRBV27
ASSSQGSGGYT
>TRBV10-3
AISESGTGNSYEQY
>TRBV7-8
ASSSRRVSSNTEAF
>TRBV15
ATSRVTANTEAF
>TRBV20-1
SARVAGDSPPYNEQF
>TRBV30
AWNRVGSPLH
>TRBV28
ASSLAGLGNYGYT